The source of this T cell receptor beta chain is a study of shared clonotypes between healthy human individuals. Recent acute infections and vaccinations were absent in the healthy HIV-negative adult donors. Into CD45RA+ naive and CD45RA-negative memory subsets, the CD4+ cells were split. Using immunoSEQ multiplex PCR, the repertoire was profiled, and TCRdb retains in-frame clones only, with some absent. This table has roughly 2,300,000 clones, approximately 90% appearing once. CDR1 is SGHKS, CDR2 YYEKEE, per germline (reference sequence). The CDR3 has 13 amino acids. The V gene lost 3 bases and the J gene lost 8 bases, with 14 bases spanning the gap.

This TCR was sampled from a man aged 18 to 30 in good health. Some clones in this sample may be carry-over from other donors' samples. This chain joins TRBV5-5 and TRBJ1-2; D unresolved. What was sequenced was naive CD4+ T cells from PBMCs. Subset denoted: CD45RA+ positively selected. The CDR3 loop reads CASSSMVRRGYTF. CDR3 DNA sequence: TGTGCCAGCAGCTCGATGGTCAGGCGCGGCTACACCTTC.